A single sample gave rise to the 19 T cell receptor beta chains below, sequenced in a study of blood T cell repertoires in COVID-19. The method was immunoSEQ multiplex PCR; TCRdb's version includes in-frame clones alone and lacks a portion of them. The sample lists some 50,000 clones; more than 75% were seen once. Specimen: peripheral blood. Every receptor here comes from a human donor in a cohort sampled during active COVID-19.

As regards this clone: This same CDR3 is encoded by further DNA sequences in the sample. The rearrangement joins TRBV28 to TRBJ2-5; D may be TRBD2 (6 bases). Germline V gene lookup returns CDR1 MDHEN and CDR2 SYDVKM. This CDR3 is built from 13 residues. Between the trimmed V and J ends, which lost 2 bases and 5 bases, there was a span of 9 bases. CDR3 sequence: CASSLGGRETQYF. CDR3 nucleotide sequence: TGTGCCAGCAGTTTAGGAGGGCGCGAGACCCAGTACTTC.

The chain has TRBV6-2 or TRBV6-3 and TRBJ2-5, with 8 bases that match TRBD2. The CDR3 consists of 16 residues. V shed 4 bases and J 5 bases; nucleotides not matched to a gene: 12. CDR1 is MNHEY and CDR2 is SVGEGT in the germline V gene. This CDR3 is CASSFTFGGRMETQYF. CDR3 nucleotides: TGTGCCAGCAGTTTTACCTTTGGCGGGAGGATGGAGACCCAGTACTTC.

Details on this clone: Other nucleotide sequences in the sample specify the same CDR3. CDR3 residues: CAWSGGGGISYTF. DNA of the CDR3: TGTGCCTGGAGCGGAGGCGGGGGTATAAGCTACACCTTC. The genes are TRBV30 and TRBJ1-2; D possibly corresponds to TRBD1 (5 bases). Per germline, CDR1 GTSNPN and CDR2 SVGIG (reference sequence). With 3 bases removed from V and 9 bases from J, the gap between germline ends came to 17 bases. The CDR3 is 13 residues long.

This clone occurred a few times. The chain joins TRBV9 to TRBJ1-3; D possibly corresponds to TRBD1 (5 bases). V was trimmed by 7 bases and J by 4 bases, leaving 15 bases between them. The germline V gene has CDR1 SGDLS and CDR2 YYNGEE. This CDR3 has 14 residues. Here the CDR3 DNA reads TGTGCCAGCGGGACTCAGGGTGCCGGAAACACCATATATTTT. Its protein product is CASGTQGAGNTIYF. The variable domain in full, with the rest retrieved from reference TRBV9 and TRBJ1-3, is DSGVTQTPKHLITATGQRVTLRCSPRSGDLSVYWYQQSLDQGLQFLIQYYNGEERAKGNILERFSAQQFPDLHSELNLSSLELGDSALYFCASGTQGAGNTIYFGEGSWLTVV.

The sample holds one count of this clone. V usage is TRBV9 and J usage is TRBJ1-1; tentative D call: TRBD1 (6 bases). This CDR3 contains 15 residues. Germline values: CDR1 SGDLS, CDR2 YYNGEE. V lost 1 base, J lost 7 bases, and 17 bases lay in between. CDR3 bases: TGTGCCAGCAGCGTACAGGGGTCTCCTTCTGATGAAGCTTTCTTT. It codes for CASSVQGSPSDEAFF.

V is TRBV29-1 and J is TRBJ1-2; no reliable D call. Between the trimmed V and J ends, which lost 4 bases and 7 bases, there was a span of 7 bases. The CDR3 spans 10 residues. CDR1 is SQVTM and CDR2 is ANQGSEA in the germline V gene. CDR3 protein: CSVAGSGYTF. CDR3 sequence (DNA): TGCAGCGTTGCCGGTTCTGGCTACACCTTC.

This clone was observed a few times. The rearrangement uses TRBV7-9 and TRBJ2-1; 9 positions agree with TRBD1. Germline V lookup: CDR1 SEHNR, CDR2 FQNEAQ (reference sequence). V trimming: 6 bases; J trimming: 4 bases; junction bases outside the gene matches: 7. The CDR3 has 15 amino acids. CDR3 amino acids: CASSLRDRAYNEQFF. The CDR3 DNA follows: TGTGCCAGCAGTCTTCGGGACAGGGCTTACAATGAGCAGTTCTTC.

The CDR3 protein is CASKRQPKNIQYF. The CDR3 bases are TGTGCCAGCAAGAGACAGCCCAAAAACATTCAGTACTTC. The V call is TRBV6-6, the J call TRBJ2-4; tentatively, D is TRBD1 (5 bases). V shed 7 bases and J shed 2 bases, with 9 bases lying between them. This CDR3 spans 13 amino acids. CDR1 MNHNY and CDR2 SVGAGI come from the germline V gene (reference sequence).

The V gene is TRBV6-4, the J gene TRBJ1-1; maybe TRBD1 (6 bases). CDR3 length: 13 residues. Trimming removed 6 bases from V and 1 base from J, with 9 bases in between. Germline assignment: CDR1 MRHNA and CDR2 SNTAGT. The CDR3 region is CASSEQGNTEAFF. CDR3 sequence (DNA): TGTGCCAGCAGCGAACAGGGGAACACTGAAGCTTTCTTT.

The rearrangement links TRBV5-1 to TRBJ2-1, with a weak D call TRBD2 (6 bases). This CDR3 is 16 amino acids long. CDR1 is SGHRS and CDR2 is YFSETQ in the germline V gene. V was pared by 5 bases and J by 0 bases, with 15 bases between. The DNA for the CDR3 is TGCGCCAGCAGTTTGAAAACTAGCCGCTCCTACAATGAGCAGTTCTTC. Translating it yields CASSLKTSRSYNEQFF.

The gene calls are TRBV7-9 and TRBJ1-5; D might be TRBD1 (6 bases). The CDR3 consists of 15 residues. CDR1 is SEHNR, CDR2 FQNEAQ, per germline (reference sequence). V was trimmed by 4 bases and J by 3 bases, leaving 13 bases between them. The CDR3 region has the DNA TGTGCCAGCAGCTCCTCGGACAGCTCCAATCAGCCCCAGCATTTT. This encodes CASSSSDSSNQPQHF.

The rearrangement links TRBV7-9 to TRBJ2-3; D unresolved. The CDR3 consists of 12 residues. Trimming took 5 bases from V and 5 from J, leaving 8 bases between them. CDR1 SEHNR and CDR2 FQNEAQ come from the germline V gene (reference sequence). DNA of the CDR3: TGTGCCAGCAGCCCGGTTGGAGATACGCAGTATTTT. The encoded protein is CASSPVGDTQYF.

This clone was counted once. J is TRBJ1-1 and V is TRBV19; 7 bases line up with TRBD1. With V trimmed by 7 bases and J by 1 base, 3 bases remained unmatched. The CDR3 has 13 amino acids. Germline CDR1 LNHDA, CDR2 SQIVND (reference sequence). CDR3 DNA sequence: TGTGCCAGTAAGGACAGGCCGAACACTGAAGCTTTCTTT. This translates into CASKDRPNTEAFF.

Concerning this clone itself: Within the sample, other DNA sequences also encode this same CDR3. The chain combines TRBV20-1 with TRBJ2-7; the D gene is possibly TRBD2 (5 bases). There are 11 residues in the CDR3. V dropped 2 bases and J dropped 5 bases, with 7 bases sitting between them. CDR1 DFQATT and CDR2 SNEGSKA come from the germline V gene (reference sequence). The CDR3 nucleotides are TGCAGTGCTAGAAGCGGCCACGAGCAGTACTTC. Protein sequence: CSARSGHEQYF.

This chain joins TRBV6-5 and TRBJ1-1, with a tentative D call TRBD1 (5 bases). The CDR3 runs to 13 residues. CDR1 is MNHEY and CDR2 is SVGAGI in the germline V gene. V lost 6 bases to trimming and J lost 3 bases, with 11 bases between them. Here the CDR3 DNA reads TGTGCCAGCAGCTTGACAGAGCACACTGAAGCTTTCTTT. Translating it yields CASSLTEHTEAFF.

V and J are TRBV4-1 and TRBJ1-6, with 10 bases lining up with TRBD1. V dropped 0 bases and J dropped 7; count of bases not matched to a gene: 9. The CDR3 runs to 18 residues. The germline CDR1 and CDR2 sequences are MGHRA and YSYEKL. CDR3 sequence: CASSQDRQGAALNSPLHF. The CDR3 DNA is TGCGCCAGCAGCCAAGACCGACAGGGGGCTGCTTTAAATTCACCCCTCCACTTT.

The CDR3 nucleotides read TGTGCCAGCAGCTATCTAGCGGGGGGAGCAGATACGCAGTATTTT. Translation gives CASSYLAGGADTQYF. The genes are TRBV6-5 and TRBJ2-3, with 11 nucleotides matching TRBD2. Germline CDR1 MNHEY, CDR2 SVGAGI. The CDR3 runs to 15 residues. The V segment lost 6 bases and the J segment 4 bases; nucleotides outside the gene matches: 6.

CDR3 sequence (DNA): TGTGCCTGGACTCGGACAGGGTCCTACGAGCAGTACTTC. Its protein product is CAWTRTGSYEQYF. This chain links TRBV30 with TRBJ2-7; 8 bases match TRBD1. The CDR3 extends over 13 amino acids. Per germline, CDR1 GTSNPN and CDR2 SVGIG (reference sequence). Germline trimming cut 4 bases from V and 1 base from J; bases unmatched to any gene: 3.

The chain links TRBV19 to TRBJ1-1; D call uncertain. There are 13 residues in the CDR3. The germline V gene encodes CDR1 LNHDA and CDR2 SQIVND (reference sequence). V was trimmed by 5 bases and J by 2 bases, leaving 9 bases between them. In nucleotides, the CDR3 is TGTGCCAGTAGTGTGACACTCAACACTGAAGCTTTCTTT. It translates to CASSVTLNTEAFF.